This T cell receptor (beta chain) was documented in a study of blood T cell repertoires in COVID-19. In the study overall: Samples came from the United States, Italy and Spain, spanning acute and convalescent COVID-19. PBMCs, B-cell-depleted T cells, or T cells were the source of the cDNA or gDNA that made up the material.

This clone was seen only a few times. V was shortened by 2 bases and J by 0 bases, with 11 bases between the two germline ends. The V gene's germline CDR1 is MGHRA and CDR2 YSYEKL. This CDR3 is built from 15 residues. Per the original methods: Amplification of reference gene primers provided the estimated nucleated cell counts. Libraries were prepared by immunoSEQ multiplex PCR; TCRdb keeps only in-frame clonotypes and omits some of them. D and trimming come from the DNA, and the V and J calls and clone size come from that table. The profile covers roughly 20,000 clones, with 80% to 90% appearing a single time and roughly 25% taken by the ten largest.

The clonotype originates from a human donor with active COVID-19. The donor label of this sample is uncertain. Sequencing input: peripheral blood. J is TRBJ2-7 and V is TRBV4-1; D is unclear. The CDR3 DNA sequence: TGCGCCAGCAGCCAATCCGAGTCGCACTCCTACGAGCAGTACTTC. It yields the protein CASSQSESHSYEQYF.